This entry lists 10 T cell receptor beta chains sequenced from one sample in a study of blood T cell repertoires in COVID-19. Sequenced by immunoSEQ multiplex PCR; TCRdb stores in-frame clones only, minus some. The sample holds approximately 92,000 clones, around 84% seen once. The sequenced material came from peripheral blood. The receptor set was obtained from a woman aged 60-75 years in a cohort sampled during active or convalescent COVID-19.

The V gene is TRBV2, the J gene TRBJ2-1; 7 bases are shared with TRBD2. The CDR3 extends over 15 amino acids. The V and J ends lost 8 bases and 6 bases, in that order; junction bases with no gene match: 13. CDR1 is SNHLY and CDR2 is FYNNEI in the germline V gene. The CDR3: CASLSDNGGGNEQFF. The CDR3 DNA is TGTGCCAGCTTGAGTGATAATGGGGGGGGCAATGAGCAGTTCTTC.

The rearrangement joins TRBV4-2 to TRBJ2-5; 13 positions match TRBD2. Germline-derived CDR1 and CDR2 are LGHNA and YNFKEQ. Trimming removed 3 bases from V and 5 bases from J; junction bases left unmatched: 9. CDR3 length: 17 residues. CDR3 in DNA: TGTGCCAGCAGCCAGACCACTAGCGGGGGGGCCTCTGAGACCCAGTACTTC. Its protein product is CASSQTTSGGASETQYF.

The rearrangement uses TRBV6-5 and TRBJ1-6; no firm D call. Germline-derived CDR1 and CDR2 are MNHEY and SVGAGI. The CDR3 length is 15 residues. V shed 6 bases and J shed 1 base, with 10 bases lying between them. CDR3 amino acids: CASRGVSSYNSPLHF. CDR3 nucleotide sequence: TGTGCCAGCAGGGGAGTAAGTTCCTATAATTCACCCCTCCACTTT.

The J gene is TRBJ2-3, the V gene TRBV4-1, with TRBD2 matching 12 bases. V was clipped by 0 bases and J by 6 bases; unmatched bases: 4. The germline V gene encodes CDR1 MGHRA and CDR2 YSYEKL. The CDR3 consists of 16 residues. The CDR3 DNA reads TGCGCCAGCAGCCAAGAACCTAGCGGGGGGGCGGATACGCAGTATTTT. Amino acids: CASSQEPSGGADTQYF.

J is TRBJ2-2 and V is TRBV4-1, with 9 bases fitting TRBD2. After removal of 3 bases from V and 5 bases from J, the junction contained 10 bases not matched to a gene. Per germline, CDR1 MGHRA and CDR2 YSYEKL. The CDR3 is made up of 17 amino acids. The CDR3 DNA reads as TGCGCCAGCAGCCAGGGGGCAGCGGGAGGAGGAACCGGGGAGCTGTTTTTT. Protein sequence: CASSQGAAGGGTGELFF.

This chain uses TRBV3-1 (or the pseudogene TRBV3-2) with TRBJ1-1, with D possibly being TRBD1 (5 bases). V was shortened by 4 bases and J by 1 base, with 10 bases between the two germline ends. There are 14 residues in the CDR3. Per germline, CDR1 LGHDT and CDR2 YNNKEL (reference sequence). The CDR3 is CASSPGQPNTEAFF. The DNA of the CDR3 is TGTGCCAGCAGCCCAGGGCAGCCGAACACTGAAGCTTTCTTT.

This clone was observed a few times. As DNA, the CDR3 is TGTGCCAGCAGTCCACGTACAGGGAGAGGTGGTCAGCCCCAGCATTTT. Protein: CASSPRTGRGGQPQHF. The rearrangement joins TRBV28 to TRBJ1-5, with D possibly being TRBD1 (6 bases). V was pared by 5 bases and J by 6 bases, with 20 bases between. Germline CDR1 reads MDHEN; CDR2 reads SYDVKM. The CDR3 spans 16 residues.

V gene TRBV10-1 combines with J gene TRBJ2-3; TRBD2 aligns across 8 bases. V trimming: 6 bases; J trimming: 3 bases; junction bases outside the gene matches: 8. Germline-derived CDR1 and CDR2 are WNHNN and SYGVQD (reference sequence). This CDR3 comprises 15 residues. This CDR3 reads CASSQSGSMTDTQYF. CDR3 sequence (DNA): TGCGCCAGCAGCCAGAGCGGGAGTATGACAGATACGCAGTATTTT.

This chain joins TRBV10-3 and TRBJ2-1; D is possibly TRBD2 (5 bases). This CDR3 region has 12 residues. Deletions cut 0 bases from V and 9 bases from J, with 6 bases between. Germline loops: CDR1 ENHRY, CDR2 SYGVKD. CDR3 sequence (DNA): TGTGCCATCAGTGAGTCCCGGGGTGAGCAGTTCTTC. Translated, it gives CAISESRGEQFF.

This chain's CDR3 is CASSQELRGQGYTF. The CDR3 DNA is TGTGCCAGCAGCCAAGAATTACGTGGGCAGGGCTACACCTTC. The V gene is TRBV3-1 (or the pseudogene TRBV3-2), the J gene TRBJ1-2; unclear D gene. This CDR3 has 14 residues. V lost 0 bases and J 8 bases, leaving 13 bases between the germline ends. The germline V gene encodes CDR1 LGHDT and CDR2 YNNKEL (reference sequence).